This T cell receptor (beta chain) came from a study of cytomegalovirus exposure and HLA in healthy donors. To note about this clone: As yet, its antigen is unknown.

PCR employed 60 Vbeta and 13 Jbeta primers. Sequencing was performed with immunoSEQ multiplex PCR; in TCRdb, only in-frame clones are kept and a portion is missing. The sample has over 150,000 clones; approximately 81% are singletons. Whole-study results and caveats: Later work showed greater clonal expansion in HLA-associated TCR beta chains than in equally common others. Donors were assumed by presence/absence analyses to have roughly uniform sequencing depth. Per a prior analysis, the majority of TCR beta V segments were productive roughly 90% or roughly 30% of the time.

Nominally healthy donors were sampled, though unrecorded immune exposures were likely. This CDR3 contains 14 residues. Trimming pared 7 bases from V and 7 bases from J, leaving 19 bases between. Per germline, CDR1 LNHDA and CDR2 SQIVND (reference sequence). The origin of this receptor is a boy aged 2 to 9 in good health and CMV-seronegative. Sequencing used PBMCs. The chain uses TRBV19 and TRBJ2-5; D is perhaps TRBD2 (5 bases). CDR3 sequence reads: CASTPGGLKGTQYF. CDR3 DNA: TGTGCCAGTACCCCGGGCGGGTTAAAGGGGACCCAGTACTTC.